This entry lists 2 T cell receptor beta chains sequenced from one sample in a study of cytomegalovirus exposure and HLA in healthy donors. Vbeta (60) and Jbeta (13) primers were used in the PCR. Profiling relied on immunoSEQ multiplex PCR, and the TCRdb table lists in-frame clones only, not all of them. The sample yields roughly 100,000 clones, around 72% seen once. The sequenced material came from PBMCs. The receptors here all came from a man aged 25-45 years in good health and CMV-seronegative.

Here the CDR3 reads CASRPDRGSMNTEAFF. CDR3 sequence (DNA): TGTGCCAGCAGGCCCGACAGGGGATCAATGAACACTGAAGCTTTCTTT. The genes are TRBV2 and TRBJ1-1; TRBD1 aligns across 8 bases. The CDR3 length is 16 residues. J lost 0 bases, V lost 6 bases, and 9 bases had no gene match. Germline V gene sequence: CDR1 SNHLY, CDR2 FYNNEI.

This chain links TRBV6-5 with TRBJ2-3, with TRBD2 identical over 7 bases. With V trimmed by 4 bases and J by 2 bases, 6 bases remained unmatched. In germline, CDR1 is MNHEY, CDR2 SVGAGI. This CDR3 spans 15 amino acids. The CDR3 nucleotides read TGTGCCAGCAGTTCCACTGGACTAGTCACAGATACGCAGTATTTT. Protein product: CASSSTGLVTDTQYF.